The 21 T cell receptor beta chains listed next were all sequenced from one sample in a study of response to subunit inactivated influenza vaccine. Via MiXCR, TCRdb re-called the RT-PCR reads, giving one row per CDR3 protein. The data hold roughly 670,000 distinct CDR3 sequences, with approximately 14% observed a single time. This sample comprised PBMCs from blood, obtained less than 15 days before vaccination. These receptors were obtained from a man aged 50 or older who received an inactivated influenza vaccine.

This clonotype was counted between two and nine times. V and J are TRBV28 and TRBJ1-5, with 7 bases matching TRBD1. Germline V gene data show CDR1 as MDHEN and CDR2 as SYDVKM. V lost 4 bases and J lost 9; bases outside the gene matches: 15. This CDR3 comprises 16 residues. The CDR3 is CASSSFPGQPGRPQHF. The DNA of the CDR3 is TGTGCCAGCAGTTCATTCCCGGGACAGCCGGGCCGGCCCCAGCATTTT.

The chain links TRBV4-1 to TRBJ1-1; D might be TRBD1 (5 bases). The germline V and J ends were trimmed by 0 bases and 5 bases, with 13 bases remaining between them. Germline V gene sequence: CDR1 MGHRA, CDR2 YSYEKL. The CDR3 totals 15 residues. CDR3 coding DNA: TGCGCCAGCAGCCAAGATGTGGGGGAAAGTACTGAAGCTTTCTTT. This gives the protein CASSQDVGESTEAFF.

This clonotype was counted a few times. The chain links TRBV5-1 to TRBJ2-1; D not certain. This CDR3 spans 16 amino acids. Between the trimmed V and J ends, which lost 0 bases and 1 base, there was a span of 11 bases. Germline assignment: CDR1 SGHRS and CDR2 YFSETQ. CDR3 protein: CASSLVAVKSYNEQFF. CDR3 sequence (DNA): TGCGCCAGCAGCTTGGTAGCAGTAAAGTCCTACAATGAGCAGTTCTTC.

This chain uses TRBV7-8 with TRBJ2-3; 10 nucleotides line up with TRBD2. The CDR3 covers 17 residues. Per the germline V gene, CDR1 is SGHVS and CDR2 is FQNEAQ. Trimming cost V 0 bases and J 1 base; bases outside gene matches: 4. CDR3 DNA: TGTGCCAGCAGCTTAGCTAGGACTAGCGGACGCACAGATACGCAGTATTTT. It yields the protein CASSLARTSGRTDTQYF.

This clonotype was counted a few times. The DNA for the CDR3 is TGCGCCAGCAGCCCCCGACCGGGACAGGGTTACAGGCAGTACTTC. Translated: CASSPRPGQGYRQYF. The chain combines TRBV5-1 with TRBJ2-7; 9 positions match TRBD1. J was trimmed by 9 bases and V by 4 bases; bases with no gene match: 14. CDR3 length: 15 residues. Germline CDR1 and CDR2: SGHRS and YFSETQ. The full variable domain, in which reference TRBV5-1 and TRBJ2-7 provide the parts outside the CDR3, is KAGVTQTPRYLIKTRGQQVTLSCSPISGHRSVSWYQQTPGQGLQFLFEYFSETQRNKGNFPGRFSGRQFSNSRSEMNVSTLELGDSALYLCASSPRPGQGYRQYFGPGTRLTVT.

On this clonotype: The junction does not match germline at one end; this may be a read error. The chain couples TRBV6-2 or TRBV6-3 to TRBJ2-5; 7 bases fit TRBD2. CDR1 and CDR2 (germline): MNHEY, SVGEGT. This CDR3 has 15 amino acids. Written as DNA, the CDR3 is TGTGCCAGCAGTTACCCGGGTAGCGGGCAGGCGACCCAGAACTTC. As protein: CASSYPGSGQATQNF.

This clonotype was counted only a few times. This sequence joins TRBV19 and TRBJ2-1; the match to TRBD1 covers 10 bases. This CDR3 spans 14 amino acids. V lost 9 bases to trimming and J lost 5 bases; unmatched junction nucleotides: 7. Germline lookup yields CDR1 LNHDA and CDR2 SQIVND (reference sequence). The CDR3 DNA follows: TGTGCCAGCCAAGGGGGACAGGGGAACAATGAGCAGTTCTTC. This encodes CASQGGQGNNEQFF. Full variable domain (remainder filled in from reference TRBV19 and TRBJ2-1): DGGITQSPKYLFRKEGQNVTLSCEQNLNHDAMYWYRQDPGQGLRLIYYSQIVNDFQKGDIAEGYSVSREKKESFPLTVTSAQKNPTAFYLCASQGGQGNNEQFFGPGTRLTVL.

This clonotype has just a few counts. The CDR3 nucleotides read TGTGCCAGCAGTTCGGACAGGGGGGCCTCGGCTGAAGCTTTCTTT. Translation gives CASSSDRGASAEAFF. This chain joins TRBV28 and TRBJ1-1, with TRBD1 matching 10 bases. Unmatched junction bases numbered 8, after V lost 4 bases and J lost 6 bases. Germline V gene lookup returns CDR1 MDHEN and CDR2 SYDVKM. The CDR3 length is 15 residues.

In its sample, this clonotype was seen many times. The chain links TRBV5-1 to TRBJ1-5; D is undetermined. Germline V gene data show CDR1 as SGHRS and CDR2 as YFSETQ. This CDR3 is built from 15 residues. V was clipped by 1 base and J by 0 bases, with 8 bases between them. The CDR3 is CASSLSGYSNQPQHF. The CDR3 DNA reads TGCGCCAGCAGCTTGAGTGGGTATAGCAATCAGCCCCAGCATTTT.

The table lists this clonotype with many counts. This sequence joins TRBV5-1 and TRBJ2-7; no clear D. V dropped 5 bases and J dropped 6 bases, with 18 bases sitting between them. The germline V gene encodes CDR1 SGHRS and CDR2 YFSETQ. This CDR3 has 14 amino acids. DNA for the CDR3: TGCGCCAGCAGTCAATTTAGGGATGAAGGCGAGCAGTACTTC. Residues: CASSQFRDEGEQYF.

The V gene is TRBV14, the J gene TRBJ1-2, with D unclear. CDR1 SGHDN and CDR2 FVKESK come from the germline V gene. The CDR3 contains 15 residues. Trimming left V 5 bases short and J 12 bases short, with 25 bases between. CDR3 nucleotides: TGTGCCAGCAGCGACAAAAGGCTGAGGTCCCAGGTCCACACCTTC. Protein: CASSDKRLRSQVHTF.

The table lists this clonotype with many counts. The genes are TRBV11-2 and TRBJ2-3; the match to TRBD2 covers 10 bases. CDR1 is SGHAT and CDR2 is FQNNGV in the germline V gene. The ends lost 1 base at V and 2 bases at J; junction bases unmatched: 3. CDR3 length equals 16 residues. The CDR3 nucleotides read TGTGCCAGCAGCTTAGCCGGGACTAGCGTCACAGATACGCAGTATTTT. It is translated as CASSLAGTSVTDTQYF.

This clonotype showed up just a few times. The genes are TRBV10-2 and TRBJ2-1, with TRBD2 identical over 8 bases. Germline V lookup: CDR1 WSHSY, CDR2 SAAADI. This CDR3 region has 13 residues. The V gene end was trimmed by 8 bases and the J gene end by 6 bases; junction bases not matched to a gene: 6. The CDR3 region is CASSPGLVNEQFF. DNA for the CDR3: TGCGCCAGCTCACCGGGACTAGTCAATGAGCAGTTCTTC.

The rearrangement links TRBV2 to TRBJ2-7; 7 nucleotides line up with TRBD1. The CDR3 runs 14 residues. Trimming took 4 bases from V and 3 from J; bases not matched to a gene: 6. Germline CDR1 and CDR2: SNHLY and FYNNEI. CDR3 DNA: TGTGCCAGCAGTGGACAGGGCGGATTCTACGAGCAGTACTTC. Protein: CASSGQGGFYEQYF.

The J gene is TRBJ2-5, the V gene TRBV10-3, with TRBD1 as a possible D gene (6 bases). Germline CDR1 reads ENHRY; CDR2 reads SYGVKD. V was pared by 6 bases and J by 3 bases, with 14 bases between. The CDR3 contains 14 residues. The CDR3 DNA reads TGTGCCATCAGCCAGACAGGTACCGAAGAGACCCAGTACTTC. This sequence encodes CAISQTGTEETQYF.

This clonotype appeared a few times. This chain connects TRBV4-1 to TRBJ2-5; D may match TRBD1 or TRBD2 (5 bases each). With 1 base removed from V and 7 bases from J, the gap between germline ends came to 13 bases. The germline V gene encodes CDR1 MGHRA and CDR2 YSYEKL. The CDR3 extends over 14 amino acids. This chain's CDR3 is CASSQGDHDGTQYF. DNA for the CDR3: TGCGCCAGCAGCCAAGGGGACCATGATGGGACCCAGTACTTC.

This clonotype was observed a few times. Here the CDR3 DNA reads TGTGCCAGCAGTACTGGGGGAGGGCCTGGAAACACCATATATTTT. Translation: CASSTGGGPGNTIYF. The chain couples TRBV6-5 to TRBJ1-3; weak D call: TRBD1 (5 bases). The CDR3 is 15 residues long. Germline-derived CDR1 and CDR2 are MNHEY and SVGAGI. The V end lost 5 bases, the J end lost 2 bases, and 13 bases lay between the germline ends.

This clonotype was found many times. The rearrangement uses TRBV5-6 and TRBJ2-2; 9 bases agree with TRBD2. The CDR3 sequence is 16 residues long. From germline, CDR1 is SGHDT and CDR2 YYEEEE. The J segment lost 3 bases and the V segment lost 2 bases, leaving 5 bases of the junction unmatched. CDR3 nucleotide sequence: TGTGCCAGCAGCTTAGGCGGGAGGGCCGACACCGGGGAGCTGTTTTTT. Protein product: CASSLGGRADTGELFF.

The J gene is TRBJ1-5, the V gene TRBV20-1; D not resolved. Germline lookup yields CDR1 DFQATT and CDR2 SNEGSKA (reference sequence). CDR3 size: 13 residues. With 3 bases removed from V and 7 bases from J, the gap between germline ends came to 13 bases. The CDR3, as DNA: TGCAGTGCTAGGGATAGTCCCGGGCAGCCCCAGCATTTT. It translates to CSARDSPGQPQHF.

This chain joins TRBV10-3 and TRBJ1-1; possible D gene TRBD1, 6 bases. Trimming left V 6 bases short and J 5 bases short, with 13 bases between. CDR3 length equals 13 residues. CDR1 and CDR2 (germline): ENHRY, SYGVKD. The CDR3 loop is CAIRNTGLTEAFF. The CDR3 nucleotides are TGTGCCATCAGGAATACAGGGCTGACTGAAGCTTTCTTT.

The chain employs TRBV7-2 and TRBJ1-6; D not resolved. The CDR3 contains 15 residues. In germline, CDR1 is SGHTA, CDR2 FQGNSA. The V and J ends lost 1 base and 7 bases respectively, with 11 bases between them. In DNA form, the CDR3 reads TGTGCCAGCAGCTTAGTAGGGTTCTCCAATTCACCCCTCCACTTT. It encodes CASSLVGFSNSPLHF. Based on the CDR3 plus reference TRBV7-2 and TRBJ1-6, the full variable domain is GAGVSQSPSNKVTEKGKDVELRCDPISGHTALYWYRQSLGQGLEFLIYFQGNSAPDKSGLPSDRFSAERTGGSVSTLTIQRTQQEDSAVYLCASSLVGFSNSPLHFGNGTRLTVT.